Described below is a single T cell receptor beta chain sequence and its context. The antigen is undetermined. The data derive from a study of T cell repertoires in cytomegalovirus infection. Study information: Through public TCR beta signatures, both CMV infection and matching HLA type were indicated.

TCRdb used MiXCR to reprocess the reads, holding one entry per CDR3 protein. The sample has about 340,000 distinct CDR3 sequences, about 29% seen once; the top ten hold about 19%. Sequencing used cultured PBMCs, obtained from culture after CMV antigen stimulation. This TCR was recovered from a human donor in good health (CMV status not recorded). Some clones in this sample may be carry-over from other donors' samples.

CDR3 nucleotide sequence: TGTGCCAGCAGCTTAGAAGCTAGCGGGAGGTACGAGCAGTACTTC. It translates to CASSLEASGRYEQYF. The chain joins TRBV7-2 to TRBJ2-7, with 11 bases that match TRBD2. J was trimmed by 4 bases and V by 1 base; bases with no gene match: 3. Germline V gene data show CDR1 as SGHTA and CDR2 as FQGNSA. The CDR3 has 15 residues.